The clone carrying this T cell receptor beta chain was seen only a few times. The antigen is undetermined. These data are taken from a study of Tregs in tolerant kidney transplant recipients. Study context: Mixed chimerism was transient after nonmyeloablative marrow transplants from related graft donors.

The repertoire was sequenced with immunoSEQ multiplex PCR; TCRdb's copy has only in-frame clones and lacks some. The sample yields 110,000 or so clones, nearly 90% seen once. Findings and caveats of the study: Findings come from small patient numbers and require larger validation. This study did not directly address biological reproducibility. Tolerant patients' donor-specific Tregs expanded beyond overall Tregs, suggesting antigen-driven growth.

CDR1 SGHRS and CDR2 YFSETQ come from the germline V gene. Unmatched junction bases numbered 6, after V lost 1 base and J lost 7 bases. There are 15 residues in the CDR3. The specimen was CD4+ T cells from blood, collected before the transplant. The TCR originated in a human donor who received a combined kidney and bone marrow transplant. The chain joins TRBV5-1 to TRBJ2-1; TRBD2 agrees at 9 bases. CDR3 bases: TGCGCCAGCAGCTTGTCGCCTAGCGGGGCGAATGAGCAGTTCTTC. Its protein is CASSLSPSGANEQFF.